The 26 T cell receptor beta chains presented below share a single source sample, sequenced in a study of T cell changes during pregnancy in multiple sclerosis. The data were produced by immunoSEQ multiplex PCR, yet TCRdb's version contains in-frame clones alone and is incomplete. Here the sample spans approximately 92,000 clones, approximately 93% being singletons. Here the sequenced sample was peripheral blood, taken after pregnancy. The source of these receptors is a female donor with multiple sclerosis, enrolled in a pregnancy study.

A few counts support this clone. The CDR3 does not end in the conserved phenylalanine or tryptophan, so this is likely a read error. It is unclear where the CDR3 begins or ends on the DNA, so no DNA is shown, and the CDR3 is as TCRdb lists it. The J gene is TRBJ1-1, the V gene TRBV6-5. The CDR3 numbers 8 amino acids, ends counted. Germline CDR1 reads MNHEY; CDR2 reads SVGAGI. Here the CDR3 reads CARGTRKR.

This chain links TRBV5-1 with TRBJ2-2, with 7 bases fitting TRBD2. The CDR3 consists of 13 residues. Trimming at V came to 5 bases and at J to 7 bases, leaving 5 bases not matched to a gene. The germline V gene encodes CDR1 SGHRS and CDR2 YFSETQ. The CDR3 bases are TGCGCCAGCAGGCCTACTAGCGACGGGGAGCTGTTTTTT. As protein: CASRPTSDGELFF.

The chain has TRBV30 and TRBJ2-4; D is perhaps TRBD1 (5 bases). The CDR3 totals 14 residues. Trimming removed 7 bases at V and 6 bases at J, with 19 bases between. The germline V gene encodes CDR1 GTSNPN and CDR2 SVGIG (reference sequence). The CDR3, as DNA: TGTGCCTTCTCTCCGCCTGGGGCCTTAAACATTCAGTACTTC. Its protein product is CAFSPPGALNIQYF.

This rearrangement joins TRBV13 to TRBJ2-5; possible D gene TRBD2, 6 bases. Germline V gene data show CDR1 as PRHDT and CDR2 as FYEKMQ (reference sequence). Trimming stripped 8 bases from V and 5 bases from J, with 12 bases between. The CDR3 sequence is 12 residues long. The CDR3 nucleotides are TGTGCCAGCGGGGGGTTTAGGGAGACCCAGTACTTC. It yields the protein CASGGFRETQYF.

V gene TRBV28 combines with J gene TRBJ2-1, with 7 positions matching TRBD1. Per germline, CDR1 MDHEN and CDR2 SYDVKM. V dropped 3 bases and J dropped 5; count of bases not matched to a gene: 7. There are 15 residues in the CDR3. In nucleotides, the CDR3 is TGTGCCAGCAGTTTGCTACAGGGGAACCACAATGAGCAGTTCTTC. Amino acids: CASSLLQGNHNEQFF.

This chain links TRBV7-9 with TRBJ2-7; 11 bases are a match to TRBD2. Germline trimming cut 5 bases from V and 2 bases from J; bases unmatched to any gene: 5. CDR1 and CDR2 from the germline V gene are SEHNR and FQNEAQ (reference sequence). The CDR3 is made up of 15 amino acids. The CDR3 here is CASSKGLAAPYEQYF. CDR3 nucleotides: TGTGCCAGCAGCAAGGGACTAGCGGCCCCCTACGAGCAGTACTTC.

The rearrangement uses TRBV11-2 and TRBJ2-1; 13 bases align to TRBD2. Germline loops: CDR1 SGHAT, CDR2 FQNNGV. The V gene end was trimmed by 5 bases and the J gene end by 8 bases; junction bases not matched to a gene: 6. The CDR3 has 15 amino acids. The CDR3 region has the DNA TGTGCCAGCAGCCAAACTAGCGGGAGGGCGCATGAGCAGTTCTTC. It is translated as CASSQTSGRAHEQFF. Full variable domain (missing parts from reference TRBV11-2 and TRBJ2-1): EAGVAQSPRYKIIEKRQSVAFWCNPISGHATLYWYQQILGQGPKLLIQFQNNGVVDDSQLPKDRFSAERLKGVDSTLKIQPAKLEDSAVYLCASSQTSGRAHEQFFGPGTRLTVL.

This sequence joins TRBV5-1 and TRBJ2-2; 9 bases match TRBD2. In germline, CDR1 is SGHRS, CDR2 YFSETQ. The trim removed 3 bases at V and 3 bases at J, leaving 6 bases unmatched. The CDR3 length is 16 residues. This chain's CDR3 is CASSSSGVGDTGELFF. The CDR3 DNA sequence: TGCGCCAGCAGCTCTAGCGGGGTCGGTGACACCGGGGAGCTGTTTTTT.

V and J are TRBV11-3 and TRBJ2-6; the D gene is possibly TRBD1 (6 bases). The CDR3 loop spans 15 amino acids. Trimming took off 5 bases at V and 1 base at J, with 9 bases between the two ends. Germline-derived CDR1 and CDR2 are SGHNT and YENEEA. CDR3 DNA: TGTGCCAGCAGCAACAGGGCGTCTGGGGCCAACGTCCTGACTTTC. Encoded protein: CASSNRASGANVLTF.

The rearrangement links TRBV7-3 to TRBJ2-7; a possible D gene is TRBD2 (6 bases). CDR1 and CDR2 from the germline V gene are SGHTA and FQGTGA. With 2 bases removed from V and 6 bases from J, the gap between germline ends came to 14 bases. This CDR3 is 14 amino acids long. Here the CDR3 reads CASSLSGAGSEQYF. The CDR3 region has the DNA TGTGCCAGCAGCTTATCTGGGGCGGGAAGCGAGCAGTACTTC.

The J gene is TRBJ1-2, the V gene TRBV5-1, with a possible D match to TRBD1 (5 bases). The V end lost 0 bases, the J end lost 1 base, and 22 bases lay between the germline ends. CDR3 length: 19 amino acids. CDR1 is SGHRS and CDR2 is YFSETQ in the germline V gene. The CDR3 loop reads CASSLEKWLGAGGNYGYTF. In DNA, the CDR3 is TGCGCCAGCAGCTTGGAAAAATGGCTTGGGGCCGGGGGTAACTATGGCTACACCTTC.

This chain joins TRBV6-1 and TRBJ1-2; D not resolved. The germline V and J ends were trimmed by 8 bases and 7 bases, with 23 bases remaining between them. CDR1 MNHNS and CDR2 SASEGT come from the germline V gene. The CDR3 is made up of 15 amino acids. For the CDR3, the DNA is TGTGCCAGCTCGACTTCCGGGGAAGGTTATAGTGGCTACACCTTC. This encodes CASSTSGEGYSGYTF.

The chain uses TRBV6-1 and TRBJ1-5, with D unresolved. Trimming pared 2 bases from V and 9 bases from J, leaving 5 bases between. The CDR3 length is 11 residues. Germline-derived CDR1 and CDR2 are MNHNS and SASEGT. This CDR3 reads CASSEQVPQHF. Here the CDR3 DNA reads TGTGCCAGCAGTGAACAGGTGCCCCAGCATTTT.

CDR3 sequence reads: CASSQSSANTGELFF. The DNA of the CDR3 is TGTGCCAGCAGTCAAAGCAGCGCGAACACCGGGGAGCTGTTTTTT. The chain couples TRBV28 to TRBJ2-2; no reliable D call. The CDR3 runs 15 residues. From germline, CDR1 is MDHEN and CDR2 SYDVKM. Trimming removed 5 bases from V and 0 bases from J, with 10 bases in between.

V usage is TRBV4-2 and J usage is TRBJ1-1; possibly TRBD1 for D (6 bases). CDR3 length: 15 amino acids. The germline gives CDR1 LGHNA, CDR2 YNFKEQ. With 6 bases removed from V and 1 base from J, the gap between germline ends came to 15 bases. As DNA, the CDR3 is TGTGCCAGCAGGCCGCAACCGGGACAGAACACTGAAGCTTTCTTT. It codes for CASRPQPGQNTEAFF.

The J gene is TRBJ2-7, the V gene TRBV4-1, with 8 bases aligning to TRBD1. This CDR3 has 15 residues. Germline CDR1 and CDR2: MGHRA and YSYEKL. Trimming took 4 bases from V and 3 from J; bases not matched to a gene: 8. The DNA for the CDR3 is TGCGCCAGCAGCCCAGCTACAGGGGGTCTCTACGAGCAGTACTTC. This gives the protein CASSPATGGLYEQYF.

This clone showed up just once. The CDR3 DNA sequence: TGTGCCAGTAGCACTGGACAGGGAGGCAATCAGCCCCAGCATTTT. It is translated as CASSTGQGGNQPQHF. J is TRBJ1-5 and V is TRBV19; 8 nucleotides agree with TRBD1. The J segment lost 2 bases and the V segment lost 6 bases, leaving 6 bases of the junction unmatched. CDR1 is LNHDA and CDR2 is SQIVND in the germline V gene (reference sequence). This CDR3 has 15 amino acids.

The genes are TRBV27 and TRBJ2-7; 12 nucleotides agree with TRBD2. Germline assignment: CDR1 MNHEY and CDR2 SMNVEV (reference sequence). V lost 0 bases to trimming and J lost 4 bases; unmatched junction nucleotides: 10. The CDR3 covers 18 residues. The CDR3 DNA sequence: TGTGCCAGCAGTTTATCCATGCCCGGACTAGCGGGATTTTACGAGCAGTACTTC. It translates to CASSLSMPGLAGFYEQYF.

The chain couples TRBV30 to TRBJ1-4, with D tentatively TRBD1 (5 bases). Germline V gene data show CDR1 as GTSNPN and CDR2 as SVGIG (reference sequence). With 4 bases removed from V and 10 bases from J, the gap between germline ends came to 13 bases. The CDR3 sequence is 12 residues long. The CDR3 nucleotides are TGTGCCTGGAACGTCGGGGGAAGAAAACTGTTTTTT. As protein: CAWNVGGRKLFF.

This clone came up many times. The chain joins TRBV7-9 to TRBJ1-1; 9 bases line up with TRBD1. Germline assignment: CDR1 SEHNR and CDR2 FQNEAQ (reference sequence). This CDR3 region has 14 residues. Germline trimming cut 5 bases from V and 4 bases from J; bases unmatched to any gene: 5. CDR3 bases: TGTGCCAGCAGCCCCGGGACAGGGCCCACTGAAGCTTTCTTT. It codes for CASSPGTGPTEAFF.

This chain joins TRBV6-6 and TRBJ1-2; 9 positions match TRBD1. CDR3 size: 13 residues. Germline values: CDR1 MNHNY, CDR2 SVGAGI (reference sequence). The V and J ends lost 5 bases and 8 bases, in that order; junction bases with no gene match: 6. The CDR3 DNA is TGTGCCAGCAGTCCGGACAGGGGAGGAGGCTACACCTTC. Protein sequence: CASSPDRGGGYTF.

This chain joins TRBV7-7 and TRBJ2-5, with D hard to call. CDR1 and CDR2 (germline): SSHAT, FNYEAQ (reference sequence). V was trimmed by 2 bases and J by 1 base, leaving 8 bases between them. This CDR3 comprises 14 residues. CDR3 nucleotides: TGTGCCAGCAGCTTATCCGCGTTCCAAGAGACCCAGTACTTC. This codes for CASSLSAFQETQYF.

The rearrangement links TRBV7-8 to TRBJ2-1, with a weak D call TRBD2 (5 bases). CDR1 and CDR2 (germline): SGHVS, FQNEAQ. V lost 4 bases and J lost 8, with 12 bases in between. This CDR3 has 13 amino acids. This CDR3 is CASSSPDYYEQFF. In DNA form, the CDR3 reads TGTGCCAGCAGCTCTCCAGACTATTATGAGCAGTTCTTC.

V is TRBV19 and J is TRBJ2-7; tentative D call: TRBD1 (5 bases). The germline V and J ends were trimmed by 2 bases and 4 bases, with 9 bases remaining between them. CDR1 is LNHDA, CDR2 SQIVND, per germline (reference sequence). CDR3 size: 13 residues. CDR3 in amino acids: CASSISTDYEQYF. CDR3 nucleotides: TGTGCCAGTAGTATATCGACAGATTACGAGCAGTACTTC.

V usage is TRBV13 and J usage is TRBJ2-2, with TRBD2 matching 8 bases. The CDR3 consists of 15 residues. V shed 3 bases and J 7 bases; nucleotides not matched to a gene: 7. From germline, CDR1 is PRHDT and CDR2 FYEKMQ (reference sequence). CDR3 sequence reads: CASSFGTSPVGELFF. CDR3 nucleotides: TGTGCCAGCAGCTTCGGGACTAGTCCCGTCGGGGAGCTGTTTTTT.

About this clone itself: Within the sample, other DNA sequences also encode this same CDR3. V usage is TRBV7-7 and J usage is TRBJ1-1; D remains unclear. Germline CDR1 SSHAT, CDR2 FNYEAQ (reference sequence). V was cut by 2 bases and J by 1 base, with 5 bases left in between. The CDR3 loop spans 13 amino acids. In nucleotides, the CDR3 is TGTGCCAGCAGCTTAAGAGGGAACACTGAAGCTTTCTTT. This sequence encodes CASSLRGNTEAFF.